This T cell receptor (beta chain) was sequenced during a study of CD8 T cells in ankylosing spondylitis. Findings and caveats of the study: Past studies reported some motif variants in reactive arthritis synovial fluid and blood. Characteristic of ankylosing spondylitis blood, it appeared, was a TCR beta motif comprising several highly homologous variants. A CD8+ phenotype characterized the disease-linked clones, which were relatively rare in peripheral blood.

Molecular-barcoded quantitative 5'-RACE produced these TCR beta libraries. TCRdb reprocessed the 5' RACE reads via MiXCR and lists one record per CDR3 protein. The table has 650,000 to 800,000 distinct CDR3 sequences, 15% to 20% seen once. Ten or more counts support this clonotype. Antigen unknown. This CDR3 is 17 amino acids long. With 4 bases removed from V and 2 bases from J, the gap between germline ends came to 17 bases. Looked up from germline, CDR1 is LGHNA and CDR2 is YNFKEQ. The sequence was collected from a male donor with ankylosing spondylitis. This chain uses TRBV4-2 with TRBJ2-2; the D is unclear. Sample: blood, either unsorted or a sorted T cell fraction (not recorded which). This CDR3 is CASSPNPLGTNTGELFF. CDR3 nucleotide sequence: TGTGCCAGCAGCCCGAACCCCCTAGGTACCAACACCGGGGAGCTGTTTTTT.